Presented here are 2 T cell receptor beta chains from one specimen sequenced in a study of shared clonotypes between healthy human individuals. The data were produced by immunoSEQ multiplex PCR, yet TCRdb's version contains in-frame clones alone and is incomplete. The sample carries 500,000 to 550,000 clones, about 96% recorded once. Sequenced material: naive CD4+ T cells sorted from blood. Subset in this sample: CD45RA+ positively selected. The source is a woman younger than 45 in good health.

CDR3 in amino acids: CAISEYPHTEAFF. The CDR3 DNA follows: TGTGCCATCAGTGAGTACCCCCACACTGAAGCTTTCTTT. The chain uses TRBV10-3 and TRBJ1-1; D unresolved. The germline V and J ends were trimmed by 1 base and 3 bases, with 6 bases remaining between them. Per germline, CDR1 ENHRY and CDR2 SYGVKD. The CDR3 length is 13 residues.

V gene TRBV19 combines with J gene TRBJ2-5; TRBD2 aligns across 9 bases. Germline V lookup: CDR1 LNHDA, CDR2 SQIVND (reference sequence). The CDR3 runs 16 residues. V lost 1 base to trimming and J lost 1 base; unmatched junction nucleotides: 4. CDR3 amino acids: CASSIAIAGAQETQYF. The CDR3 DNA reads as TGTGCCAGTAGTATAGCGATAGCGGGAGCCCAAGAGACCCAGTACTTC.